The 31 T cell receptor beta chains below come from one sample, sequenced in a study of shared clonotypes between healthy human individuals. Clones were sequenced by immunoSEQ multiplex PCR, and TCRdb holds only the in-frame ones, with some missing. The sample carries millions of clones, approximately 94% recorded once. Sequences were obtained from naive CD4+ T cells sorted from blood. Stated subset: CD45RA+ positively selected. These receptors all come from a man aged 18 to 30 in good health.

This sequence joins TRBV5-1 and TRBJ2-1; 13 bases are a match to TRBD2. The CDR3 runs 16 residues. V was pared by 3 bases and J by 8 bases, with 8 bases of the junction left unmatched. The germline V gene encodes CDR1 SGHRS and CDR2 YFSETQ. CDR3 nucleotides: TGCGCCAGCAGCTATACCGGGACTAGCGGGAACTATGAGCAGTTCTTC. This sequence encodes CASSYTGTSGNYEQFF.

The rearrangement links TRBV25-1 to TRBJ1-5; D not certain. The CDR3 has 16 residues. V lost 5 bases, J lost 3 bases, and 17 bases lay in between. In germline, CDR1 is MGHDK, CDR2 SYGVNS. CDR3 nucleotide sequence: TGTGCCAGCAGTCGGGCAAATCGAGGGTTCAATCAGCCCCAGCATTTT. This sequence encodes CASSRANRGFNQPQHF.

The CDR3 nucleotides are TGCGCCAGCAGTGAGCAGGGGCAGGGAAACGGAGGCTACACCTTC. Protein: CASSEQGQGNGGYTF. The chain has TRBV10-2 and TRBJ1-2; D is perhaps TRBD1 (6 bases). CDR3 size: 15 residues. V was trimmed by 2 bases and J by 8 bases, leaving 18 bases between them. Germline CDR1 WSHSY, CDR2 SAAADI.

The CDR3 sequence: CASGLGEKAFF. In DNA form, the CDR3 reads TGTGCCAGCGGTCTCGGGGAAAAAGCTTTCTTT. This chain links TRBV2 with TRBJ1-1, with D unresolved. The CDR3 consists of 11 residues. V lost 8 bases and J lost 9, with 13 bases in between. Looked up from germline, CDR1 is SNHLY and CDR2 is FYNNEI.

The CDR3, as DNA: TGCGCCAGCAGCTCTAGCGGGAGTAGCAATGAGCAGTTCTTC. It codes for CASSSSGSSNEQFF. The chain joins TRBV5-1 to TRBJ2-1; 10 bases line up with TRBD2. The V gene's germline CDR1 is SGHRS and CDR2 YFSETQ. Trimming at V came to 3 bases and at J to 6 bases, leaving 3 bases not matched to a gene. CDR3 length equals 14 residues. The whole variable domain, filled in from reference TRBV5-1 and TRBJ2-1, reads KAGVTQTPRYLIKTRGQQVTLSCSPISGHRSVSWYQQTPGQGLQFLFEYFSETQRNKGNFPGRFSGRQFSNSRSEMNVSTLELGDSALYLCASSSSGSSNEQFFGPGTRLTVL.

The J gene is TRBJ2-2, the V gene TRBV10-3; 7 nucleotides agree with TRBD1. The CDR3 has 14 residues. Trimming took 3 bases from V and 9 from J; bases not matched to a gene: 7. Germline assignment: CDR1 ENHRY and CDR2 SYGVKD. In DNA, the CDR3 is TGTGCCATCAGTGAAGGACAGGACTTGCGGGAGCTGTTTTTT. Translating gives CAISEGQDLRELFF.

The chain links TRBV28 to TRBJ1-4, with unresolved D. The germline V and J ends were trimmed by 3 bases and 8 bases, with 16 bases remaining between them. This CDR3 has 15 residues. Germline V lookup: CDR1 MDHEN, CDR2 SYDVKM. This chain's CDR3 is CASSFGRGIREKLFF. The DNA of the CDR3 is TGTGCCAGCAGTTTTGGCCGGGGAATTCGGGAAAAACTGTTTTTT.

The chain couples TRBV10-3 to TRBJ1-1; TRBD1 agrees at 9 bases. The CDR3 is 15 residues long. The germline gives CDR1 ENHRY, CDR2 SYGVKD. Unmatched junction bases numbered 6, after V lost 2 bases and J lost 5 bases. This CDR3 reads CAISETDRGRTEAFF. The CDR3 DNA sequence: TGTGCCATCAGTGAGACGGACAGGGGAAGGACTGAAGCTTTCTTT.

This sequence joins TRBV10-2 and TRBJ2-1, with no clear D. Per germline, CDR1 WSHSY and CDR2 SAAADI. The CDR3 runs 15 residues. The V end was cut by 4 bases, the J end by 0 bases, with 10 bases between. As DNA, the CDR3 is TGCGCCAGCAGTGCCGACTCCCCCTCCTACAATGAGCAGTTCTTC. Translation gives CASSADSPSYNEQFF.

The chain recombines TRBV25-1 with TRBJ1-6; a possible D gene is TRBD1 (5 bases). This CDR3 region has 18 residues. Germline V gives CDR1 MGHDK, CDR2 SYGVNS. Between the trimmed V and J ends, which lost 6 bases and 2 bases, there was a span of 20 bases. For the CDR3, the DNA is TGTGCCAGCAGGGAAACTTCAATCGTGGGGGCCTATAATTCACCCCTCCACTTT. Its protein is CASRETSIVGAYNSPLHF.

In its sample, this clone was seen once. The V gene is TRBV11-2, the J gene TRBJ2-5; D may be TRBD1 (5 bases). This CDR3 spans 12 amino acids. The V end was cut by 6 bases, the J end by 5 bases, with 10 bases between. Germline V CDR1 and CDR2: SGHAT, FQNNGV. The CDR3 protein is CASSRRVETQYF. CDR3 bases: TGTGCCAGCAGTCGCAGGGTGGAGACCCAGTACTTC.

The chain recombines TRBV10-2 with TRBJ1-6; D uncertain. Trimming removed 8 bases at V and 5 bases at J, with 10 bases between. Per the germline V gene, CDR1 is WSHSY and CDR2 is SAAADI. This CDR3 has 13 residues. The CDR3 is CASFNLNNSPLHF. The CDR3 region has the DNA TGCGCCAGCTTCAACCTGAATAATTCACCCCTCCACTTT.

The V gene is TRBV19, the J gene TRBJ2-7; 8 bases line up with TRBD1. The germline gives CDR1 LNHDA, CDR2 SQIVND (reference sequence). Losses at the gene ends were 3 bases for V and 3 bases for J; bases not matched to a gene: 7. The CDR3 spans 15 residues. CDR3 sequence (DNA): TGTGCCAGTAGTATTTCGGGACAGGAAAACTACGAGCAGTACTTC. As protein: CASSISGQENYEQYF.

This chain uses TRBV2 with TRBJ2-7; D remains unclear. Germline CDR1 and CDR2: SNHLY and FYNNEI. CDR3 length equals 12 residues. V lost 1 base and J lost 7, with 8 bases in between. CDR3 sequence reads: CASSEDGDEQYF. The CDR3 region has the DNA TGTGCCAGCAGTGAAGATGGGGATGAGCAGTACTTC.

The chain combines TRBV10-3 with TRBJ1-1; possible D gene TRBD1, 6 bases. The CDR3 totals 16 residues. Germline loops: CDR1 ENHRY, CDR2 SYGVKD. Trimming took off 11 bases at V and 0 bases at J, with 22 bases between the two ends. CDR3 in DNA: TGTGCCGCCGGGGGGGCCCTCCAACCAATGAACACTGAAGCTTTCTTT. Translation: CAAGGALQPMNTEAFF.

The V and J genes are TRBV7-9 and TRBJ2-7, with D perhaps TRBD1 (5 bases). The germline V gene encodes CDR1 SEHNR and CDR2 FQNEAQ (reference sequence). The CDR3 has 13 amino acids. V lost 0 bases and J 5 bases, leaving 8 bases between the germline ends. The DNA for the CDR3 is TGTGCCAGCAGCTTAGCGCAGGGCCACGAGCAGTACTTC. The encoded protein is CASSLAQGHEQYF.

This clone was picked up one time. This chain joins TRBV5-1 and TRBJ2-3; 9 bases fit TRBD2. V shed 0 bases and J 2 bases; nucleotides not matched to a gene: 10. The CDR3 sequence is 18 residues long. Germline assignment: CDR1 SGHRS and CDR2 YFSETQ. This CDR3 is CASSLGRLAGTFTDTQYF. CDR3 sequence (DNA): TGCGCCAGCAGCTTGGGTCGTCTAGCGGGGACCTTCACAGATACGCAGTATTTT. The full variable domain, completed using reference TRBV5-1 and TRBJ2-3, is KAGVTQTPRYLIKTRGQQVTLSCSPISGHRSVSWYQQTPGQGLQFLFEYFSETQRNKGNFPGRFSGRQFSNSRSEMNVSTLELGDSALYLCASSLGRLAGTFTDTQYFGPGTRLTVL.

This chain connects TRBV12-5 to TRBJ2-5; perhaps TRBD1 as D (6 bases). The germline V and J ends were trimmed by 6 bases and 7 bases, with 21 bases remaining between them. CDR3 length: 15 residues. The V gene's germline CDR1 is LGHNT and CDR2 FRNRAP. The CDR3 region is CASGERTDPLGTQYF. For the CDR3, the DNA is TGTGCTAGTGGGGAAAGGACAGACCCCCTGGGGACCCAGTACTTC.

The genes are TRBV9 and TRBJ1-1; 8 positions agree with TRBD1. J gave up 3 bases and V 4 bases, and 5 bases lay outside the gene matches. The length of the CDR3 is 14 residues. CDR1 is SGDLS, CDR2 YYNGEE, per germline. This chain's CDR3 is CASSIGTGYTEAFF. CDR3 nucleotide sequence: TGTGCCAGCAGCATTGGGACAGGCTACACTGAAGCTTTCTTT.

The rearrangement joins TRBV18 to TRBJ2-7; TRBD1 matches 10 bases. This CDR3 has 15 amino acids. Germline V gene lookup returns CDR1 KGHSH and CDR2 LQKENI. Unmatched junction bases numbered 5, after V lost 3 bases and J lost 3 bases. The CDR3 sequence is CASSPGTGEGYEQYF. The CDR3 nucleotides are TGTGCCAGCTCACCCGGGACAGGGGAGGGCTACGAGCAGTACTTC.

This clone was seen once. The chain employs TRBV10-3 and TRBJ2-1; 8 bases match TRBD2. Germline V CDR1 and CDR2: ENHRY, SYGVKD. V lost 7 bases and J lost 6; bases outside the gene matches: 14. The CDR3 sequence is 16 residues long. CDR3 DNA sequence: TGTGCCATCACCCCTACCGCGAGTAGCGGGACCAATGAGCAGTTCTTC. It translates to CAITPTASSGTNEQFF.

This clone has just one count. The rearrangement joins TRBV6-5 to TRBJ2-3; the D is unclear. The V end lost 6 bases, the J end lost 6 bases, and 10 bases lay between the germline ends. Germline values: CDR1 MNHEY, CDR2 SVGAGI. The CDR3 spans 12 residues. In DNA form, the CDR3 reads TGTGCCAGCAGGGCCAGATCGGATACGCAGTATTTT. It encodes CASRARSDTQYF.

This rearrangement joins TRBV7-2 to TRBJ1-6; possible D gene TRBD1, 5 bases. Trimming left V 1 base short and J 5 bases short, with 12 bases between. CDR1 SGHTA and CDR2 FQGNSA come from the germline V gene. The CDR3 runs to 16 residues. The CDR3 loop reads CASSLEGNRNNSPLHF. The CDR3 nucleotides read TGTGCCAGCAGCTTAGAGGGCAACAGGAATAATTCACCCCTCCACTTT.

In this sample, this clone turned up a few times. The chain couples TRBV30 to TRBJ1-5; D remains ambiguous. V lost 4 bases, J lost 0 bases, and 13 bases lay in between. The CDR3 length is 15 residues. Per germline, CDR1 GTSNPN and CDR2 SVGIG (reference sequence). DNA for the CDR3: TGTGCCTGGACTCCAGAGGCAACTAGCAATCAGCCCCAGCATTTT. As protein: CAWTPEATSNQPQHF.

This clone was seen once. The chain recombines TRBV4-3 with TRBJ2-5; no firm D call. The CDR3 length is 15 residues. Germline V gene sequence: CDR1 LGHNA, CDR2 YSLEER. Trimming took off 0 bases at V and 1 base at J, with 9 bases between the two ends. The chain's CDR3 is CASSQDFYFQETQYF. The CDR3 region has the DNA TGCGCCAGCAGCCAAGATTTTTACTTCCAAGAGACCCAGTACTTC.

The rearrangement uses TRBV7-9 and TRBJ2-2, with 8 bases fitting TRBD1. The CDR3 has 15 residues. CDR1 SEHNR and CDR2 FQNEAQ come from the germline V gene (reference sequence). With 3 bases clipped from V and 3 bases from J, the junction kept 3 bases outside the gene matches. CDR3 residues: CASSFRGRDTGELFF. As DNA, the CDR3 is TGTGCCAGCAGCTTCAGGGGGCGCGACACCGGGGAGCTGTTTTTT.

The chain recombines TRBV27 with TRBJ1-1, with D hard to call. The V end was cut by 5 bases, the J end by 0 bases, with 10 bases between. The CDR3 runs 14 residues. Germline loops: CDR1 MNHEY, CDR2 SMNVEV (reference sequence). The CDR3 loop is CASSPTIMNTEAFF. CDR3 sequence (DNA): TGTGCCAGCAGTCCTACCATTATGAACACTGAAGCTTTCTTT.

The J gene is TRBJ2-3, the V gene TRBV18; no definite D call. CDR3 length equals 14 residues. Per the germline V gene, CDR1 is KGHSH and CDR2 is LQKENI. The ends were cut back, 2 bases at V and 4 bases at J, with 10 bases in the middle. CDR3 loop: CASSPSAPADTQYF. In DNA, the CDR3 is TGTGCCAGCTCACCAAGCGCCCCGGCAGATACGCAGTATTTT.

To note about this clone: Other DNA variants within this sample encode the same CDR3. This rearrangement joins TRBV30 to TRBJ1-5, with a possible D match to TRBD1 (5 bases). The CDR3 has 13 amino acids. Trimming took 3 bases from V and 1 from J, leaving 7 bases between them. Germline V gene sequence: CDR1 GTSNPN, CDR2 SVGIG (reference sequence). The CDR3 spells CAWSGDSNQPQHF. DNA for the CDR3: TGTGCCTGGAGCGGGGACAGCAATCAGCCCCAGCATTTT.

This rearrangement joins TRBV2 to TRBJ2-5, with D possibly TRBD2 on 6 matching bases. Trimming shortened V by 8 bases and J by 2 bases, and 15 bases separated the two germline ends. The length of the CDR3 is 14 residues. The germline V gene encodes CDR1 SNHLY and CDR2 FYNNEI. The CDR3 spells CASLPAGRQETQYF. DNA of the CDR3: TGTGCCAGCTTGCCGGCGGGGAGGCAAGAGACCCAGTACTTC.

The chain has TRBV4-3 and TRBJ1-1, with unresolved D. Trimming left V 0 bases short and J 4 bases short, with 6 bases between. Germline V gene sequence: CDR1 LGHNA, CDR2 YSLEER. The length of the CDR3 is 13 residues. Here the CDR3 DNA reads TGCGCCAGCAGCCAAGATCCAAGCACTGAAGCTTTCTTT. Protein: CASSQDPSTEAFF.